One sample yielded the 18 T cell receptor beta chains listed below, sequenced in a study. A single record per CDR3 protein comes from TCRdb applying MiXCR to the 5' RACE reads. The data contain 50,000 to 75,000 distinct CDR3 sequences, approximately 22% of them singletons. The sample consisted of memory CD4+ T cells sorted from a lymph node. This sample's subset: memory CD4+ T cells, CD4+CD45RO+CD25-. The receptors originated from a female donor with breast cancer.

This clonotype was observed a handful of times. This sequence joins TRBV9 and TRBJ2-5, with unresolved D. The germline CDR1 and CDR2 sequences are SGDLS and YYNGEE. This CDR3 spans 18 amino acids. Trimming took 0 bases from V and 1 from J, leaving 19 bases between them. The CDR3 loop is CASSVGTALAALQETQYF. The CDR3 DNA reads TGTGCCAGCAGCGTAGGTACCGCTCTGGCGGCGCTCCAAGAGACCCAGTACTTC.

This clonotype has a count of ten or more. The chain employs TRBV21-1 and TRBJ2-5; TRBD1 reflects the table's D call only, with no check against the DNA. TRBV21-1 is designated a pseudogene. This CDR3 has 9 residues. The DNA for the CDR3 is TGCGGGACGTTGGAGACCCAGTACTTC. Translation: CGTLETQYF.

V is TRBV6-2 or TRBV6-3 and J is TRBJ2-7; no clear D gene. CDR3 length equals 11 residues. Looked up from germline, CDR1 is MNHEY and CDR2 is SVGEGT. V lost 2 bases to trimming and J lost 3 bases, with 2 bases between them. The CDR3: CASSYRYEQYF. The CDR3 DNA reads TGTGCCAGCAGTTACCGCTACGAGCAGTACTTC.

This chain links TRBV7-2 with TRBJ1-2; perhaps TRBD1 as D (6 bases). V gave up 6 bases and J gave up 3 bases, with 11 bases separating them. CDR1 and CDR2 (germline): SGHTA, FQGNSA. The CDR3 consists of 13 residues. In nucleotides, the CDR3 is TGTGCCAGCAGTTTGGACAGCTACTATGGCTACACCTTC. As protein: CASSLDSYYGYTF.

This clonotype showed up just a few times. CDR3 loop: CSAQAGGSDTEAFF. In nucleotides, the CDR3 is TGCAGTGCCCAGGCCGGGGGATCAGACACTGAAGCTTTCTTT. The V call is TRBV20-1, the J call TRBJ1-1, with D perhaps TRBD1 (5 bases). CDR1 and CDR2 from the germline V gene are DFQATT and SNEGSKA (reference sequence). This CDR3 is built from 14 residues. The V end was cut by 6 bases, the J end by 3 bases, with 17 bases between.

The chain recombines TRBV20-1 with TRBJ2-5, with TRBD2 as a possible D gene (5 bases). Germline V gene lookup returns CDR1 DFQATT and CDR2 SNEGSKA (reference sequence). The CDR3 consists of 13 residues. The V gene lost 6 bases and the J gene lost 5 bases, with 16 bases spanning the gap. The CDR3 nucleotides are TGCAGTGCCCTAGGGAGTCATGAGGAGACCCAGTACTTC. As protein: CSALGSHEETQYF.

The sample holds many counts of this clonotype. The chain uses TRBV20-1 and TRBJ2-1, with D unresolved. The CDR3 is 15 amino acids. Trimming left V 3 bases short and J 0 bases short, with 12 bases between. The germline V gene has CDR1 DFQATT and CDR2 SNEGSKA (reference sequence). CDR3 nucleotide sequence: TGCAGTGCTAGTATGGAACTCTACTCCTACAATGAGCAGTTCTTC. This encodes CSASMELYSYNEQFF.

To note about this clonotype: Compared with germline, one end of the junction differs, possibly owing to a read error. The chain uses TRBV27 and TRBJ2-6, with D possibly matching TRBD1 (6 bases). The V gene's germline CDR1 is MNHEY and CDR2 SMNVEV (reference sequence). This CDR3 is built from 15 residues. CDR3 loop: CAGRTASSGANVLTF. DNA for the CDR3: TGTGCCGGCAGGACAGCGTCCTCTGGGGCCAACGTCCTGACTTTC.

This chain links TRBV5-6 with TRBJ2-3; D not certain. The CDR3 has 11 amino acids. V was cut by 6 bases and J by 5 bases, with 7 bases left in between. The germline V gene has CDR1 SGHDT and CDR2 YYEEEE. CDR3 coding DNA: TGTGCCAGCACTTTACAAGATACGCAGTATTTT. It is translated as CASTLQDTQYF.

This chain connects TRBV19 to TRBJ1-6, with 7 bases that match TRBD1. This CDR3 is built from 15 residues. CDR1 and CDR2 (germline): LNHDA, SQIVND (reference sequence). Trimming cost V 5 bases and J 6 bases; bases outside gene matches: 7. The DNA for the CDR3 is TGTGCCAGTAGTGACGGACAGGCCCGTAATTCACCCCTCCACTTT. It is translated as CASSDGQARNSPLHF.

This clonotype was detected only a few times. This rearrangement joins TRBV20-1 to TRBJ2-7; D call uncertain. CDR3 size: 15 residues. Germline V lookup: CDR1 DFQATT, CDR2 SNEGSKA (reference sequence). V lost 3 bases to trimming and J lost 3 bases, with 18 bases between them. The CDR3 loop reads CSARFGNYPLYEQYF. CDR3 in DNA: TGCAGTGCTAGGTTTGGAAATTACCCTCTCTACGAGCAGTACTTC.

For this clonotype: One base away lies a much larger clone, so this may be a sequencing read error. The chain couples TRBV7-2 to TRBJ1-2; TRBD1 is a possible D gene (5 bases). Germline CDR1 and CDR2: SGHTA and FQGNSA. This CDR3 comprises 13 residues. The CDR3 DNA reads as TGTGCCAGCAGCTTCAGGGCCGGCAATGGCAACACCTTC. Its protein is CASSFRAGNGNTF.

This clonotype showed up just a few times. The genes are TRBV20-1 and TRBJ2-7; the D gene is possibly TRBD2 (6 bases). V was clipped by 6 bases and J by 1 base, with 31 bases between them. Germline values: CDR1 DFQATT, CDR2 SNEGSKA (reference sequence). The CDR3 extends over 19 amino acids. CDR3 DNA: TGCAGTGCATCACCCCCCCCGATGACTAGGGTGGGGACTTCCTACGAGCAGTACTTC. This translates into CSASPPPMTRVGTSYEQYF.

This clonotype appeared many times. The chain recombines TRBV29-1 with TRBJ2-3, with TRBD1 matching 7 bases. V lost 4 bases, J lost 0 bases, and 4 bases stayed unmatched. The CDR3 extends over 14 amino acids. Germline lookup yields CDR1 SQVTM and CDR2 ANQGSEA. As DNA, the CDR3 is TGCAGCGTTGCGACAGGGCTTAGCACAGATACGCAGTATTTT. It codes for CSVATGLSTDTQYF.

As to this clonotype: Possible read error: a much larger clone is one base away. CDR3 amino acids: CASSLGRGNTEAFF. CDR3 coding DNA: TGCGCCAGCAGCTTGGGCAGGGGGAACACTGAAGCTTTCTTT. V gene TRBV5-1 combines with J gene TRBJ1-1, with D tentatively TRBD1 (6 bases). The CDR3 is 14 residues long. V lost 0 bases and J lost 1, with 7 bases in between. Per the germline V gene, CDR1 is SGHRS and CDR2 is YFSETQ.

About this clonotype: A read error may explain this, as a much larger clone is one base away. CDR3: CSAQGRGQGPQLF. CDR3 in DNA: TGCAGTGCTCAAGGGAGAGGCCAGGGGCCCCAGCTTTTT. The J gene is TRBJ1-5, the V gene TRBV20-1; D might be TRBD1 (6 bases). Germline CDR1 reads DFQATT; CDR2 reads SNEGSKA (reference sequence). The CDR3 runs to 13 residues.

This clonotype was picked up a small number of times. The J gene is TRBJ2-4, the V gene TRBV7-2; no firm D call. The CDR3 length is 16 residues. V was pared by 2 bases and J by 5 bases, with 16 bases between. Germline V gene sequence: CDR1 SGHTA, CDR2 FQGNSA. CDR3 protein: CASSLSFLGWENIQYF. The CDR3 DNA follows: TGTGCCAGCAGCTTAAGTTTTCTGGGCTGGGAAAACATTCAGTACTTC.

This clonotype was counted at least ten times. This CDR3 is CSAIRELNTEAFF. The CDR3 DNA reads TGCAGCGCGATTAGAGAATTGAACACTGAAGCTTTCTTT. J is TRBJ1-1 and V is TRBV29-1; D is undetermined. Germline CDR1 is SQVTM and CDR2 is ANQGSEA. V lost 7 bases and J 0 bases, leaving 12 bases between the germline ends. This CDR3 is 13 amino acids long.